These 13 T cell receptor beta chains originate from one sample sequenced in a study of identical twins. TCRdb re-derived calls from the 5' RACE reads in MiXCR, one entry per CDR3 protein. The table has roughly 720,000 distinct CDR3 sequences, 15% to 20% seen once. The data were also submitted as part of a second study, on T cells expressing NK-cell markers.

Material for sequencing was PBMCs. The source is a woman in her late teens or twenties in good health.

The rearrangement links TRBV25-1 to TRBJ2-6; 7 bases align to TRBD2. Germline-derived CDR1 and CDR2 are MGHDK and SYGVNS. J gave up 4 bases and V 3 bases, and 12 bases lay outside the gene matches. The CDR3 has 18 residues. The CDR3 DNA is TGTGCCAGCAGTGATTTGGGGGGGTCCCTGTTGGGGGCCAACGTCCTGACTTTC. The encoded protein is CASSDLGGSLLGANVLTF.

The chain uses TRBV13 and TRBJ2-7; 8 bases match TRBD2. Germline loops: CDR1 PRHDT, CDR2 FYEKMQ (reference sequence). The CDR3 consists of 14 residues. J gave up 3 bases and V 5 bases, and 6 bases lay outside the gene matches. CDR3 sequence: CASSPGGRHYEQYF. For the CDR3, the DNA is TGTGCCAGCAGCCCCGGCGGGAGGCACTACGAGCAGTACTTC. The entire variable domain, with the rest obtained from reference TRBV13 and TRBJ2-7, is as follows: AAGVIQSPRHLIKEKRETATLKCYPIPRHDTVYWYQQGPGQDPQFLISFYEKMQSDKGSIPDRFSAQQFSDYHSELNMSSLELGDSALYFCASSPGGRHYEQYFGPGTRLTVT.

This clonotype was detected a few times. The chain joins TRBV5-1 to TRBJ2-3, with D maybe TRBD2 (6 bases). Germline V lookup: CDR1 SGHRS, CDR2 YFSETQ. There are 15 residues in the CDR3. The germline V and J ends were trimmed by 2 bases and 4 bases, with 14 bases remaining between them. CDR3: CASSFSRRGADTQYF. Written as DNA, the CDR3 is TGCGCCAGCAGCTTCAGTAGGAGGGGCGCAGATACGCAGTATTTT.

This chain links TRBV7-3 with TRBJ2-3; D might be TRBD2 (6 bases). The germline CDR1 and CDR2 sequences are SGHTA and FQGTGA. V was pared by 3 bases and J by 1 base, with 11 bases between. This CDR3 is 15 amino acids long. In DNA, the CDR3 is TGTGCCAGCAGCTTCGGAGGGAGAGGCACAGATACGCAGTATTTT. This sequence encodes CASSFGGRGTDTQYF.

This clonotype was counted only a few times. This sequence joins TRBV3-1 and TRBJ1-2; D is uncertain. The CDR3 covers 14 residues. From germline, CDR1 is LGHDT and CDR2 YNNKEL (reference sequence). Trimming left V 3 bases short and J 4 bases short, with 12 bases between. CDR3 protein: CASSHNIEGYGYTF. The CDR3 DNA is TGTGCCAGCAGCCATAATATAGAGGGCTATGGCTACACCTTC.

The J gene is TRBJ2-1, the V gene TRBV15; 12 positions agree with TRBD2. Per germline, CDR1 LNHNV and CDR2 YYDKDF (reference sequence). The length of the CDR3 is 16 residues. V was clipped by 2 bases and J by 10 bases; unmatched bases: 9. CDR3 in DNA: TGTGCCACCAGCAGACACCTAGCGGGAGGGCCGAGGGAGCAGTTCTTC. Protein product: CATSRHLAGGPREQFF.

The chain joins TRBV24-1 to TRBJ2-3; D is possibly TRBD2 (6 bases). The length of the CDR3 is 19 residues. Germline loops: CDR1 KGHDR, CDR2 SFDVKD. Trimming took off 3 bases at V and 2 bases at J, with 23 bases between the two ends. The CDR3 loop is CATSDILPGGRGSTDTQYF. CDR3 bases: TGTGCCACCAGTGATATCCTACCCGGAGGGCGAGGGTCCACAGATACGCAGTATTTT.

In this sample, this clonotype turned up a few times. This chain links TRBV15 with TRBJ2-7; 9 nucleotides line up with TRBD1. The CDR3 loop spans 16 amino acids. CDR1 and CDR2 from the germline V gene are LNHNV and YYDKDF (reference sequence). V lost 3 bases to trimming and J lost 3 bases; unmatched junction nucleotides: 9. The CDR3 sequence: CATSSRTGAYLYEQYF. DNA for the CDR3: TGTGCCACCAGCAGCCGGACAGGGGCCTACCTCTACGAGCAGTACTTC.

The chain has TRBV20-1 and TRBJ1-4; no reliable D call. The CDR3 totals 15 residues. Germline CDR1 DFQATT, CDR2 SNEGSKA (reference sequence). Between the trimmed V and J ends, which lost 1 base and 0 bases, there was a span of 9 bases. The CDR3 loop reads CSARAMQATNEKLFF. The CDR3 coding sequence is TGCAGTGCTAGAGCTATGCAGGCAACTAATGAAAAACTGTTTTTT.

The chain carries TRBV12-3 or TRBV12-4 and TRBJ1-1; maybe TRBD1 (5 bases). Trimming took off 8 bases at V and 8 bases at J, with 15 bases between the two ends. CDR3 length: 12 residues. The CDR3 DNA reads TGTGCCAGCGGCCTGTGGGGGGGAGAAGCTTTCTTT. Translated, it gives CASGLWGGEAFF.

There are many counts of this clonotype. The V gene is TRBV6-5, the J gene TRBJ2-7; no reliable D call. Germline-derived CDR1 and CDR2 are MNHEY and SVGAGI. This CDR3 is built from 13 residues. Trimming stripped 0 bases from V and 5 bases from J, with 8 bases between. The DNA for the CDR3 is TGTGCCAGCAGTTACTCTGGTGGCCACGAGCAGTACTTC. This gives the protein CASSYSGGHEQYF.

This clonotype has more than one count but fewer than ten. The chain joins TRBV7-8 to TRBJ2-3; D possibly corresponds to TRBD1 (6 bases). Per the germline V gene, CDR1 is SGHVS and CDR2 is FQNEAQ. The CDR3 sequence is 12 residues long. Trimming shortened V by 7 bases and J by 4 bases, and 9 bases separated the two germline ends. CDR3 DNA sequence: TGTGCCAGCAATGCAGGGGCAGATACGCAGTATTTT. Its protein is CASNAGADTQYF.

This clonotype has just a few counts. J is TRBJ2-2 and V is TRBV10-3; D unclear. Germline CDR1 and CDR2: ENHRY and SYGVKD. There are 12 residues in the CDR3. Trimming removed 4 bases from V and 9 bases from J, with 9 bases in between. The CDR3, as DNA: TGTGCCATCAGTGCGACTCTGAGGGAGCTGTTTTTT. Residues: CAISATLRELFF.